Listed below are T cell receptor beta chains from one sample, sequenced in a study of cytomegalovirus exposure and HLA in healthy donors. Some clones are missing from TCRdb's copy, which holds only in-frame ones; the method was immunoSEQ multiplex PCR. This sample contains around 50,000 clones. The sequencing input was PBMCs. The receptors were gathered from a female donor in good health and CMV-seronegative. The conserved cysteine and the conserved F or W are not part of the CDR3 here.

V	J	CDR3
TRBV6-6	TRBJ2-7	ASSLGLGEY
TRBV18	TRBJ1-6	ASSPNRGNSPLH
TRBV19	TRBJ1-1	ASTPAGRFLNTEAF
TRBV15	TRBJ2-7	ATSRASGTSGSYEQY
TRBV29-1	TRBJ2-2	SVAEQNTGELF
TRBV30	TRBJ1-2	AWSVRLREARGYT
TRBV19	TRBJ1-2	ASSIVRGRGYGYT
TRBV30	TRBJ1-2	AWSPFRLLYGYT
TRBV30	TRBJ2-7	AWSWPWTEGQY
TRBV4-2	TRBJ2-7	ASSQDPSGAYEQY
TRBV15	TRBJ2-7	ATSREGGAGAYEQY
TRBV15	TRBJ2-5	ATSRTKREGGETQY
TRBV9	TRBJ2-7	ASSDQVGGRGEQY
TRBV29-1	TRBJ2-3	SCGGGTDTQY
TRBV6-5	TRBJ1-4	ASRTRSEFSEKLF
TRBV30	TRBJ2-5	AWSSGGAIETQY
TRBV19	TRBJ2-3	ASTLGLAGSDTQY
TRBV19	TRBJ2-7	ASREAGVGYEQY
TRBV19	TRBJ1-2	AGRTGDYGYT
TRBV7-9	TRBJ2-1	ASSLAQGGSIDNEQF
TRBV30	TRBJ1-1	AWTQGQGTEAF
TRBV7-9	TRBJ2-5	ASSRTGRETQY
TRBV6-1	TRBJ1-5	ASSEGRALNQPQH
TRBV2	TRBJ1-1	ASRDDSEAF
TRBV18	TRBJ2-2	ASSSTQGSNTGELF
TRBV7-8	TRBJ2-5	ASSLFDRQETQY
TRBV9	TRBJ2-5	ASSLGPRPLETQY
TRBV9	TRBJ1-5	ASSRTGANQPQH
TRBV19	TRBJ1-1	ASSRPGTEAF
TRBV5-1	TRBJ1-1	ASSPFPRNTEAF
TRBV4-1	TRBJ1-2	ASSAGTAYGYT
TRBV19	TRBJ1-2	ASSIGGEAPYGYT
TRBV6-5	TRBJ2-3	ASRGAGTDTQY
TRBV25-1	TRBJ1-4	ASSELDRGFEKLF
TRBV28	TRBJ1-1	ASSSGGEGNTEAF
TRBV18	TRBJ1-2	ASSPPGVWGYT
TRBV5-6	TRBJ1-2	ASRPGHTNNGYT
TRBV5-1	TRBJ1-3	ASSAQGSGNTIY
TRBV30	TRBJ2-1	AWSVRTSGRIEQF
TRBV4-2	TRBJ2-7	ASSLQPGTSIDEQY
TRBV4-1	TRBJ1-1	ASSQDRPGALRTEAF
TRBV27	TRBJ2-3	ASSSLLAVSTDTQY
TRBV29-1	TRBJ1-2	SVGQGGYGYT
TRBV30	TRBJ2-5	AGSPGTSVVETQY
TRBV6-5	TRBJ2-7	AGTTWGTGGYEQY
TRBV19	TRBJ2-1	ASSELAGDYNEQF
TRBV7-9	TRBJ1-1	ASRMQVNTEAF
TRBV6-5	TRBJ1-1	ASSRRQGTEAF
TRBV2	TRBJ2-1	ASSHGTSGSSDNEQF
TRBV5-1	TRBJ1-2	ASSLPGDYGYT
TRBV5-4	TRBJ2-5	ASSRGTGVGETQY
TRBV5-1	TRBJ1-6	ASSLELSSPLH
TRBV5-4	TRBJ2-3	ASSALAGGLSTDTQY
TRBV29-1	TRBJ1-2	SVEKGNYGYT
TRBV11-2	TRBJ1-2	ASGSGGLYGYT
TRBV7-9	TRBJ2-7	ASSPKAAGNAYEQY
TRBV4-2	TRBJ2-1	ASSLGLEVVYNEQF